This is a list of T cell receptor beta chains from one sample in a study of T cell changes during pregnancy in multiple sclerosis. Measured with immunoSEQ multiplex PCR; TCRdb has only the in-frame clones, and not every one. The sample includes around 86,000 clones, approximately 95% of them seen just once. Source: peripheral blood, taken in the first trimester of pregnancy. All receptors derive from a female donor with multiple sclerosis, enrolled in a pregnancy study. The conserved cysteine and the conserved F or W are not part of the CDR3 here. Each record gives: V gene, CDR3 length, J gene, CDR3 protein.

V gene: TRBV28; CDR3 length: 15; J gene: TRBJ1-1; CDR3 protein: ASNYPSRRRGNTEAF
V gene: TRBV5-1; CDR3 length: 14; J gene: TRBJ2-1; CDR3 protein: ASSLGATPGRNEQF
V gene: TRBV7-2; CDR3 length: 13; J gene: TRBJ2-7; CDR3 protein: ASSLEAGGSYEQY
V gene: TRBV18; CDR3 length: 14; J gene: TRBJ2-3; CDR3 protein: ASSPPGRASTDTQY
V gene: TRBV10-3; CDR3 length: 13; J gene: TRBJ2-3; CDR3 protein: AISALSSGSTTQY
V gene: TRBV11-3; CDR3 length: 13; J gene: TRBJ2-2; CDR3 protein: ASSTGQGTPGELF
V gene: TRBV9; CDR3 length: 15; J gene: TRBJ2-2; CDR3 protein: ASSVYPGTGLAGELF
V gene: TRBV7-6; CDR3 length: 12; J gene: TRBJ2-1; CDR3 protein: ASSLLRGLDEQF
V gene: TRBV29-1; CDR3 length: 9; J gene: TRBJ2-7; CDR3 protein: SAGHFYEQY
V gene: TRBV5-1; CDR3 length: 14; J gene: .; CDR3 protein: ASSPRSGGHSYEQY
V gene: TRBV7-2; CDR3 length: 14; J gene: TRBJ2-7; CDR3 protein: ASSWRAGDRTYEQY
V gene: TRBV19; CDR3 length: 15; J gene: TRBJ2-2; CDR3 protein: ASRGWGLREDTGELF
V gene: TRBV10-3; CDR3 length: 14; J gene: TRBJ2-5; CDR3 protein: AISESAGGAVETQY
V gene: TRBV19; CDR3 length: 11; J gene: TRBJ1-1; CDR3 protein: ASSGDFDTEAF
V gene: TRBV6-6; CDR3 length: 12; J gene: TRBJ2-5; CDR3 protein: ASTFTQGVKTQY
V gene: TRBV4-2; CDR3 length: 12; J gene: TRBJ2-3; CDR3 protein: ASGRGGGEDTQY
V gene: TRBV19; CDR3 length: 11; J gene: TRBJ1-1; CDR3 protein: ASSTQGNGEAF
V gene: TRBV11-3; CDR3 length: 15; J gene: TRBJ2-1; CDR3 protein: ASSPGAGLAGSNEQF
V gene: TRBV10-3; CDR3 length: 10; J gene: TRBJ2-7; CDR3 protein: AISRDAYEQY
V gene: TRBV2; CDR3 length: 11; J gene: TRBJ1-2; CDR3 protein: ASSGDSYYGYT
V gene: TRBV6-6; CDR3 length: 13; J gene: TRBJ2-2; CDR3 protein: ASSYGEGGTGELF
V gene: TRBV7-8; CDR3 length: 11; J gene: TRBJ2-1; CDR3 protein: ASGTGTYNEQF
V gene: TRBV19; CDR3 length: 13; J gene: TRBJ1-1; CDR3 protein: ASSLRGRKNTEAF
V gene: TRBV28; CDR3 length: 13; J gene: TRBJ1-2; CDR3 protein: ASSSGQGQPYGYT
V gene: TRBV10-1; CDR3 length: 9; J gene: TRBJ2-1; CDR3 protein: ASSEFLLQF
V gene: TRBV29-1; CDR3 length: 13; J gene: TRBJ2-1; CDR3 protein: SVEDGTSGSYEQF
V gene: TRBV19; CDR3 length: 13; J gene: TRBJ2-1; CDR3 protein: ASSMVRAIDNEQF
V gene: TRBV27; CDR3 length: 18; J gene: TRBJ2-7; CDR3 protein: ASSFRGRDRTSPRAYEQY
V gene: TRBV5-1; CDR3 length: 13; J gene: TRBJ1-5; CDR3 protein: ASSTGQGDNQPQH
V gene: TRBV6-5; CDR3 length: 11; J gene: TRBJ1-2; CDR3 protein: ASRTQGIAGYT
V gene: TRBV7-6; CDR3 length: 10; J gene: TRBJ2-1; CDR3 protein: ASSPLGNEQF
V gene: TRBV5-1; CDR3 length: 12; J gene: TRBJ2-7; CDR3 protein: ASSLTVFSYEQY
V gene: TRBV12-5; CDR3 length: 13; J gene: TRBJ1-5; CDR3 protein: ASGLVGQGNQPQH
V gene: TRBV9; CDR3 length: 12; J gene: TRBJ2-7; CDR3 protein: ASSVEASGSEQY
V gene: TRBV19; CDR3 length: 14; J gene: TRBJ1-5; CDR3 protein: ASIRQGGMLDQPQH
V gene: TRBV4-1; CDR3 length: 11; J gene: TRBJ1-1; CDR3 protein: ASSLGQNTEAF
V gene: TRBV7-9; CDR3 length: 12; J gene: TRBJ1-1; CDR3 protein: ASTKGAVNTEAF
V gene: TRBV5-4; CDR3 length: 13; J gene: TRBJ2-3; CDR3 protein: ASSLAWGGTDTQY
V gene: TRBV4-3; CDR3 length: 14; J gene: TRBJ1-1; CDR3 protein: ASSQVSGHVDPEAF
V gene: TRBV5-1; CDR3 length: 14; J gene: TRBJ2-2; CDR3 protein: ASSLAGGQWTGELF
V gene: TRBV11-2; CDR3 length: 14; J gene: TRBJ2-7; CDR3 protein: ASSLGGLAGVYEQY